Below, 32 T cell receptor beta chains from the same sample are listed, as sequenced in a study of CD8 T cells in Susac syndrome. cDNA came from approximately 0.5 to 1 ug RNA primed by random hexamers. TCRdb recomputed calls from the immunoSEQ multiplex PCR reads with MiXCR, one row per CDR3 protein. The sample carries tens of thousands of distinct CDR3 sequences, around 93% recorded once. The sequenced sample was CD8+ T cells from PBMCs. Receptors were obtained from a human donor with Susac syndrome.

The CDR3 sequence is CASSQEYRGAGYEQYF. Here the CDR3 DNA reads TGTGCCAGCAGCCAAGAATACAGGGGAGCGGGCTACGAGCAGTACTTC. The chain recombines TRBV4-2 with TRBJ2-7; perhaps TRBD1 as D (7 bases). The CDR3 consists of 16 residues. CDR1 LGHNA and CDR2 YNFKEQ come from the germline V gene. The V and J ends lost 0 bases and 3 bases respectively, with 15 bases between them.

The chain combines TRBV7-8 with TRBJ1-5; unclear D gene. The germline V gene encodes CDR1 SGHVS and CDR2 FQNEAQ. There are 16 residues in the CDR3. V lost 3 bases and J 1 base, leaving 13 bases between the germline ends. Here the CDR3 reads CASSFKPGFSNQPQHF. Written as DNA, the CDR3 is TGTGCCAGCAGCTTTAAACCGGGGTTCAGCAATCAGCCCCAGCATTTT.

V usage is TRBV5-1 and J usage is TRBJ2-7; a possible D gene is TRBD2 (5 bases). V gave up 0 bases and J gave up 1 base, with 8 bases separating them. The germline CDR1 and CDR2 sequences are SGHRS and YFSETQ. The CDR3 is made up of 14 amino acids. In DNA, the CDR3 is TGCGCCAGCAGCTTGGGGACTCCATCCTACGAGCAGTACTTC. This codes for CASSLGTPSYEQYF.

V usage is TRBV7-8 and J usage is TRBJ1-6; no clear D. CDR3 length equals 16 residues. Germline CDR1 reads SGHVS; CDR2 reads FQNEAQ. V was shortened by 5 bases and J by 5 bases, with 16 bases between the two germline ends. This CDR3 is CASSRDTVNNNSPLHF. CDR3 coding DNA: TGTGCCAGCAGCCGAGACACCGTCAACAATAATTCACCCCTCCACTTT.

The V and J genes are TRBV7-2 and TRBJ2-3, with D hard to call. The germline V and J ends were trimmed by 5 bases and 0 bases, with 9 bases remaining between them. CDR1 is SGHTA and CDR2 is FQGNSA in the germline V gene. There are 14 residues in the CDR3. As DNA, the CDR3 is TGTGCCAGCAGCCCGACACATAGCACAGATACGCAGTATTTT. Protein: CASSPTHSTDTQYF. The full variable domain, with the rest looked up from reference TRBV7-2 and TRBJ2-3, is GAGVSQSPSNKVTEKGKDVELRCDPISGHTALYWYRQSLGQGLEFLIYFQGNSAPDKSGLPSDRFSAERTGGSVSTLTIQRTQQEDSAVYLCASSPTHSTDTQYFGPGTRLTVL.

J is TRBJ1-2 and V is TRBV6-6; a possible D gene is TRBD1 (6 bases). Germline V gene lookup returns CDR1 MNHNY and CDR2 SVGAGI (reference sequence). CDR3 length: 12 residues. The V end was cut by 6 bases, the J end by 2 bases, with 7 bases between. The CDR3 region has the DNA TGTGCCAGCAGCGACAGGAACTATGGCTACACCTTC. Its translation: CASSDRNYGYTF.

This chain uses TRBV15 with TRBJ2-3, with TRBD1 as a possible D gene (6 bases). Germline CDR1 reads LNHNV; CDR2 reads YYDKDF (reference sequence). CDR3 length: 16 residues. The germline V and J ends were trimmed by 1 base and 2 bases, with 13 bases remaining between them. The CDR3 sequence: CATSRVAGDVTDTQYF. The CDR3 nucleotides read TGTGCCACCAGCAGAGTCGCAGGGGACGTCACAGATACGCAGTATTTT.

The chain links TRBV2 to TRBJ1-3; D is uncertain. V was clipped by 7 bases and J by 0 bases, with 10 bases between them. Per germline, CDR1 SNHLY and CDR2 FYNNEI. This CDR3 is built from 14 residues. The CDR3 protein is CASKDHYSGNTIYF. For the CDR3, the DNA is TGTGCCAGCAAAGACCATTACTCTGGAAACACCATATATTTT.

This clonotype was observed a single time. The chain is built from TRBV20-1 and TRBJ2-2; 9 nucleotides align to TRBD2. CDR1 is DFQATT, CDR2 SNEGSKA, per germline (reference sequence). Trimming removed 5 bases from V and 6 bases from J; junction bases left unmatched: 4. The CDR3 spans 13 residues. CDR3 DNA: TGCAGTGCTCTTGGGACTAGCTCCGGGGAGCTGTTTTTT. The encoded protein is CSALGTSSGELFF.

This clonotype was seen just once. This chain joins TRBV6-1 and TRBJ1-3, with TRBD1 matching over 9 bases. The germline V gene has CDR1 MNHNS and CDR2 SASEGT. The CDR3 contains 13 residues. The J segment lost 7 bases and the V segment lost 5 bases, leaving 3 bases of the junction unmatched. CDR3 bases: TGTGCCAGCAGTCTCGACAGGGGGAACACCATATATTTT. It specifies CASSLDRGNTIYF.

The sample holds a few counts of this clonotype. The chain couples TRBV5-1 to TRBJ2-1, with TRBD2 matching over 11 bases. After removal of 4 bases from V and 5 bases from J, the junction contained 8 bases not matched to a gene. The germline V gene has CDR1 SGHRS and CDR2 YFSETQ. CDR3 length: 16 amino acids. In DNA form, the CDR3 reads TGCGCCAGCAGCCTAGGGACTAGCGGCCGAAACAATGAGCAGTTCTTC. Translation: CASSLGTSGRNNEQFF. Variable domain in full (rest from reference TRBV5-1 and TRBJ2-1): KAGVTQTPRYLIKTRGQQVTLSCSPISGHRSVSWYQQTPGQGLQFLFEYFSETQRNKGNFPGRFSGRQFSNSRSEMNVSTLELGDSALYLCASSLGTSGRNNEQFFGPGTRLTVL.

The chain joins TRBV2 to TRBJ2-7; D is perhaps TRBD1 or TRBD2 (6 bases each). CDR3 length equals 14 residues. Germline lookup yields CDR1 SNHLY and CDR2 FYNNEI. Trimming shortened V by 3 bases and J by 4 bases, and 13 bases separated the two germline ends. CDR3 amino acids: CASSDRGGPYEQYF. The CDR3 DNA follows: TGTGCCAGCAGTGATCGTGGGGGGCCGTACGAGCAGTACTTC.

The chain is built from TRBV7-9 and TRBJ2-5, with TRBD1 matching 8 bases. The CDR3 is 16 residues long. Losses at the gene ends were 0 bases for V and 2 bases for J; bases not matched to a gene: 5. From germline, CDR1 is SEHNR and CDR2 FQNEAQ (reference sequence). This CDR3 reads CASSLAATGEQETQYF. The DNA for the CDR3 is TGTGCCAGCAGCTTAGCCGCGACAGGGGAACAAGAGACCCAGTACTTC.

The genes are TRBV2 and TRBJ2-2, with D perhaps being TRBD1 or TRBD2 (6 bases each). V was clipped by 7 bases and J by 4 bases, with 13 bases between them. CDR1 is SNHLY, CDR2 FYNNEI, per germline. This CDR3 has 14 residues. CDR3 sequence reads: CASKEGGSTGELFF. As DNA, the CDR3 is TGTGCCAGCAAGGAGGGGGGCAGCACCGGGGAGCTGTTTTTT.

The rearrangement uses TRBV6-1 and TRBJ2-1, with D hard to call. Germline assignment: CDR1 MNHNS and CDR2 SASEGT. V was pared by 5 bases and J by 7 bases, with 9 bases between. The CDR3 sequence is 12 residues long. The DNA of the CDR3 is TGTGCCAGCAGTCCCCGTCGGAATGAGCAGTTCTTC. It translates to CASSPRRNEQFF.

The CDR3 DNA is TGTGCCAGCAGCTTGGGTGGGGGCGAGCAGTACTTC. It codes for CASSLGGGEQYF. The chain carries TRBV5-4 and TRBJ2-7; either TRBD1 or TRBD2 may fit D (5 bases each). Germline V lookup: CDR1 SGHNT, CDR2 YYREEE (reference sequence). CDR3 size: 12 residues. V lost 0 bases to trimming and J lost 6 bases, with 7 bases between them. The variable domain in full, completed from reference TRBV5-4 and TRBJ2-7, reads ETGVTQSPTHLIKTRGQQVTLRCSSQSGHNTVSWYQQALGQGPQFIFQYYREEENGRGNFPPRFSGLQFPNYSSELNVNALELDDSALYLCASSLGGGEQYFGPGTRLTVT.

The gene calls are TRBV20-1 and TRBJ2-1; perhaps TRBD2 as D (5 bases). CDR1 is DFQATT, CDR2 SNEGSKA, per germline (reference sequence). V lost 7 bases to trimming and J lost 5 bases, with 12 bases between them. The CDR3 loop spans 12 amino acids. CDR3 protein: CSVLDWNNEQFF. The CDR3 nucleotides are TGCAGTGTCCTGGACTGGAACAATGAGCAGTTCTTC.

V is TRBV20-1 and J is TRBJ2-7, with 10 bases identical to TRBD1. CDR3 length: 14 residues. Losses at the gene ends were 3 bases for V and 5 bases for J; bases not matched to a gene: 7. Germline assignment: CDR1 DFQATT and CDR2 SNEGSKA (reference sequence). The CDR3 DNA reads TGCAGTGCTAGTGGGGTCGGGACAGGGGACGAGCAGTACTTC. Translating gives CSASGVGTGDEQYF.

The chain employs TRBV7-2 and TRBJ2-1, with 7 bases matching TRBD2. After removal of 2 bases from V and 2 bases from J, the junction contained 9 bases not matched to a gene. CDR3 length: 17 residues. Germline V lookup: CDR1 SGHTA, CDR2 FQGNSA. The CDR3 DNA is TGTGCCAGCAGCTTAAGGTCGCGCGGGAGTACCTACAATGAGCAGTTCTTC. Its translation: CASSLRSRGSTYNEQFF.

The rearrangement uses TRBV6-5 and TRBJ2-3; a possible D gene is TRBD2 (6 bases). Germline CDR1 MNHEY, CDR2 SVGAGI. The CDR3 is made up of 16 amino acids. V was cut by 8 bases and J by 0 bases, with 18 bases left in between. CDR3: CASATGLMLSTDTQYF. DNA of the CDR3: TGTGCCAGCGCTACGGGACTTATGCTTAGCACAGATACGCAGTATTTT.

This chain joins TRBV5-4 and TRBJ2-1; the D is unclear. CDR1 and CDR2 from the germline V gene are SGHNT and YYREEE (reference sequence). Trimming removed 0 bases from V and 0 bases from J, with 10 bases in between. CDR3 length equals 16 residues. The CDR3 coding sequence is TGTGCCAGCAGCTTGGGGTCGGATAGCTCCTACAATGAGCAGTTCTTC. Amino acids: CASSLGSDSSYNEQFF.

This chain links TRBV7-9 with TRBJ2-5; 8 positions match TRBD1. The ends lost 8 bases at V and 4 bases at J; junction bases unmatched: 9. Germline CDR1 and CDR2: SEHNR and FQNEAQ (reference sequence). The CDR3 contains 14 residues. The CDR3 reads CASAHRGSGETQYF. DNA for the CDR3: TGTGCCAGCGCCCACAGGGGGAGCGGAGAGACCCAGTACTTC.

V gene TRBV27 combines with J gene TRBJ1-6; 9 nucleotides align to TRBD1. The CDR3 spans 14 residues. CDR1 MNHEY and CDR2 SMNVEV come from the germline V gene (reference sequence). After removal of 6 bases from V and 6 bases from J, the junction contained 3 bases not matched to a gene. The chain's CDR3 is CASRQGAGNSPLHF. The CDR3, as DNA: TGTGCCAGCAGACAGGGGGCTGGTAATTCACCCCTCCACTTT.

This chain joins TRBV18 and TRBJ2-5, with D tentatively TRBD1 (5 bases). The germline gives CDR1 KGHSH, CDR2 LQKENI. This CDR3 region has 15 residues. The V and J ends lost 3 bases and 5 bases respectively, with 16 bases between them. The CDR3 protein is CASSPNRRLEETQYF. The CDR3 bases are TGTGCCAGCTCACCCAACAGGCGTCTCGAGGAGACCCAGTACTTC.

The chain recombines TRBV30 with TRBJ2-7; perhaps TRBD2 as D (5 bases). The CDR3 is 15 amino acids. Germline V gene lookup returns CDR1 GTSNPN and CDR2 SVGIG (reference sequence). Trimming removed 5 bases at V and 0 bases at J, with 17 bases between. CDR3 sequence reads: CAWATRGLSSYEQYF. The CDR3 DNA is TGTGCCTGGGCCACCCGGGGTCTGAGCTCCTACGAGCAGTACTTC.

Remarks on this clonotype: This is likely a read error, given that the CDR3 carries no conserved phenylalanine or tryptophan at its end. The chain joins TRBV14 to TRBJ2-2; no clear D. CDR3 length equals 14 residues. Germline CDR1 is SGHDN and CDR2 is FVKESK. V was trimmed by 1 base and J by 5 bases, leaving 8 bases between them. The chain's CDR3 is CASSQGYQTGELFS. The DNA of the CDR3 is TGTGCCAGCAGCCAAGGGTATCAGACCGGGGAGCTGTTTTCT.

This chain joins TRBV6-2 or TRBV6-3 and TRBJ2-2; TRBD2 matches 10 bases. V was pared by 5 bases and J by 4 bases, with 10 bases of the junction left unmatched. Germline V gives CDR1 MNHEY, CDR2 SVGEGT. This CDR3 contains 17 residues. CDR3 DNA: TGTGCCAGCAGTCCCGGCGCTAGCGGGAGCGGCACCGGGGAGCTGTTTTTT. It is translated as CASSPGASGSGTGELFF.

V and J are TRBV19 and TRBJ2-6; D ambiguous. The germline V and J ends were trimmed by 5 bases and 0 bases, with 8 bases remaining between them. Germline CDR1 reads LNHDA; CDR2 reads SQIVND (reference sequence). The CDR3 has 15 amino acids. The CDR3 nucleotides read TGTGCCAGTAGTGAGGTGTCCTCTGGGGCCAACGTCCTGACTTTC. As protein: CASSEVSSGANVLTF. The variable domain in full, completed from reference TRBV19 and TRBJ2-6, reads DGGITQSPKYLFRKEGQNVTLSCEQNLNHDAMYWYRQDPGQGLRLIYYSQIVNDFQKGDIAEGYSVSREKKESFPLTVTSAQKNPTAFYLCASSEVSSGANVLTFGAGSRLTVL.

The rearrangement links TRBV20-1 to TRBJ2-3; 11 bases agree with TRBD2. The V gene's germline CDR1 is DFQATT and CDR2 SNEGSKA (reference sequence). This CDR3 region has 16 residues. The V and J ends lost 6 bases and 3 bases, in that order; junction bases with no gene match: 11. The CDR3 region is CSAWPTSGSSTDTQYF. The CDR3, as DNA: TGCAGTGCATGGCCCACTAGCGGGAGTTCAACAGATACGCAGTATTTT.

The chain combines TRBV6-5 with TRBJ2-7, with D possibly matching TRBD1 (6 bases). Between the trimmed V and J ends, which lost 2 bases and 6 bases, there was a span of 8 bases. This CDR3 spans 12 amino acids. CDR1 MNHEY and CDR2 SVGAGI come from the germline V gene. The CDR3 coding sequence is TGTGCCAGCAGTTACGGGGGCTTCGAGCAGTACTTC. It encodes CASSYGGFEQYF.

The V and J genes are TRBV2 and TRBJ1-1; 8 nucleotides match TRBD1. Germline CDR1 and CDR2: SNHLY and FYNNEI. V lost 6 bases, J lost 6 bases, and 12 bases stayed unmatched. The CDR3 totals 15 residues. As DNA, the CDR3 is TGTGCCAGCAGGGACAGGGCACGGCAGGGGGCTGAAGCTTTCTTT. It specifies CASRDRARQGAEAFF.

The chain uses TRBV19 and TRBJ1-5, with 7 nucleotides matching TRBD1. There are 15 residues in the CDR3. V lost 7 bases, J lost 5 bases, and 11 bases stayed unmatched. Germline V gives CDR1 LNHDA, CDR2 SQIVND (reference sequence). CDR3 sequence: CASNSIVRGHQPQHF. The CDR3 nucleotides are TGTGCCAGTAACTCCATCGTTAGGGGGCATCAGCCCCAGCATTTT. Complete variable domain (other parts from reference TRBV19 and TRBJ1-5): DGGITQSPKYLFRKEGQNVTLSCEQNLNHDAMYWYRQDPGQGLRLIYYSQIVNDFQKGDIAEGYSVSREKKESFPLTVTSAQKNPTAFYLCASNSIVRGHQPQHFGDGTRLSIL.